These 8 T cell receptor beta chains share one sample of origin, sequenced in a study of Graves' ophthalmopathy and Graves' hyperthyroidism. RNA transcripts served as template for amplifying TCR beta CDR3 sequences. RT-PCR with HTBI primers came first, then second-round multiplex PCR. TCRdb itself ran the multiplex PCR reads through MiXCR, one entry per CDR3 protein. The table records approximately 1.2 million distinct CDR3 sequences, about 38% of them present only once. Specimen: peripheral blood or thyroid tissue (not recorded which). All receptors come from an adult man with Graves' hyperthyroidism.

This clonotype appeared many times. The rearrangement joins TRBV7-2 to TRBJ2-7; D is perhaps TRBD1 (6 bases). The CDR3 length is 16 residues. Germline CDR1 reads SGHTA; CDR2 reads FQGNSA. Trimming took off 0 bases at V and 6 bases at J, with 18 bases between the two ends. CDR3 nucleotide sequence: TGTGCCAGCAGCTTAGCGGTAGGGGGAACGGTATTCGAGCAGTACTTC. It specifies CASSLAVGGTVFEQYF.

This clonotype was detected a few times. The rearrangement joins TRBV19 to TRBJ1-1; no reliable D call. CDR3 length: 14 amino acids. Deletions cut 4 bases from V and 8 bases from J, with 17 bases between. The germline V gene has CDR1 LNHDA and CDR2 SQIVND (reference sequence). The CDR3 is CASSTWTAEEEAFF. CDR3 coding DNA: TGTGCCAGTAGTACCTGGACCGCCGAGGAGGAAGCTTTCTTT. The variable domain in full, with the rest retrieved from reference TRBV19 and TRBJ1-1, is DGGITQSPKYLFRKEGQNVTLSCEQNLNHDAMYWYRQDPGQGLRLIYYSQIVNDFQKGDIAEGYSVSREKKESFPLTVTSAQKNPTAFYLCASSTWTAEEEAFFGQGTRLTVV.

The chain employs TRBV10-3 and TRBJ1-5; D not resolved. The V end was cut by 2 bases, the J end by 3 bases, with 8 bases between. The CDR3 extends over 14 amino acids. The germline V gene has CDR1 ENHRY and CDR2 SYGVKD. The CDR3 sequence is CAISERVDNQPQHF. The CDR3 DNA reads TGTGCCATCAGTGAGAGGGTTGACAATCAGCCCCAGCATTTT.

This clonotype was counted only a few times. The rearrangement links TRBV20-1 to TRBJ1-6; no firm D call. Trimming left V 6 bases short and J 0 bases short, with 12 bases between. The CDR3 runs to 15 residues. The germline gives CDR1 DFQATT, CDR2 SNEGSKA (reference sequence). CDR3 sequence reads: CSAVYVSSYNSPLHF. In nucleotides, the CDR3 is TGCAGTGCAGTATACGTGAGCTCCTATAATTCACCCCTCCACTTT.

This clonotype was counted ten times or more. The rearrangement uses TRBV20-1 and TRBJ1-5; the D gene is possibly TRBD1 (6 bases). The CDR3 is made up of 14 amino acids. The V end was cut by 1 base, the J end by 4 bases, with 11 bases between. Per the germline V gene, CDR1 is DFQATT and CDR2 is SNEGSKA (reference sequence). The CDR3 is CSARGTAENQPQHF. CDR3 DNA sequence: TGCAGTGCTAGAGGGACAGCCGAAAATCAGCCCCAGCATTTT.

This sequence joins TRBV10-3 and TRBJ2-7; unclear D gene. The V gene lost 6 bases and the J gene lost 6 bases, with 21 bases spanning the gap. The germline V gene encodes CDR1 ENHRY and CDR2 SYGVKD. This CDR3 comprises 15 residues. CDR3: CAIRPVGQRLPEQYF. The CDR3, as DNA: TGTGCCATCAGGCCAGTAGGGCAGCGTCTACCCGAGCAGTACTTC.

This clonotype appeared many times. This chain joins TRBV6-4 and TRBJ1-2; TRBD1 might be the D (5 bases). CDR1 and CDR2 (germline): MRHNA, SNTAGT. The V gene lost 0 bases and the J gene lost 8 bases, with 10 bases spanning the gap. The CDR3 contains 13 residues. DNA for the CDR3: TGTGCCAGCAGTGACTCGCAGAAGGGGGGCTACACCTTC. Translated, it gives CASSDSQKGGYTF.

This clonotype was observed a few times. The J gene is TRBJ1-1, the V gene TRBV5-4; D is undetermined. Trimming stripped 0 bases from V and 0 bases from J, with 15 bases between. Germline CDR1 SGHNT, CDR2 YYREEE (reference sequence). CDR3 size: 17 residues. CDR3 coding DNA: TGTGCCAGCAGCTTGGGTGGGTTTGTCAGCCTGAACACTGAAGCTTTCTTT. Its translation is CASSLGGFVSLNTEAFF.